This T cell receptor beta chain was identified during a study of read filtering for tumor transcriptome and immune sequencing. Whole-study context: Among patients, approximately 16 were male and some 15 female, aged 47 to 80 (mean about 71). DNase treatment preceded whole-transcriptome library preparation.

The ends were cut back, 0 bases at V and 13 bases at J, with 10 bases in the middle. CDR1 and CDR2 from the germline V gene are DFQATT and SNEGSKA (reference sequence). The CDR3 sequence is 11 residues long. From approximately 400 ng of RNA, a library with molecular barcoded alpha/delta and beta/gamma adaptors was made. TCRdb reprocessed the reads with MiXCR, giving one entry per CDR3 protein. The table records some 38,000 distinct CDR3 sequences, 13% to 15% of them present only once. This clonotype was seen repeatedly, ten times or more. What was sequenced was a population of CD138-negative cells sorted from bone marrow. The rearrangement uses TRBV20-1 and TRBJ2-1; D may be TRBD1 or TRBD2 (5 bases each). This TCR was sampled from a donor at least 40 years old with multiple myeloma. The CDR3 DNA sequence: TGCAGTGCTAGAGATGGACGGGGCCAGTTCTTC. Translation: CSARDGRGQFF.